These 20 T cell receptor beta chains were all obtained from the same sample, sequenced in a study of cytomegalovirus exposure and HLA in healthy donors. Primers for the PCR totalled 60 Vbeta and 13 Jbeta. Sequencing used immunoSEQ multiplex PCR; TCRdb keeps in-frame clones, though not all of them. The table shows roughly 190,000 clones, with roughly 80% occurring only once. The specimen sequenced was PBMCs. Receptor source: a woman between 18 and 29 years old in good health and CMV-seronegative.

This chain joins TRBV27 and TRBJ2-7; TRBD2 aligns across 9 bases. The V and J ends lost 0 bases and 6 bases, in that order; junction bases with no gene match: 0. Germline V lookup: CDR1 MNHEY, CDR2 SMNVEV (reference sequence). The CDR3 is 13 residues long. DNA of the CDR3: TGTGCCAGCAGTTTATCACTAGCGGGCGAGCAGTACTTC. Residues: CASSLSLAGEQYF.

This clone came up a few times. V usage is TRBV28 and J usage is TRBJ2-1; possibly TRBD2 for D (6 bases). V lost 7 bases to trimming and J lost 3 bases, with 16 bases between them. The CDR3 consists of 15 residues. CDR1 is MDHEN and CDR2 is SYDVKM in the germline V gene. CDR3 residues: CASIGAAGNYNEQFF. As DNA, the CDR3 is TGTGCCAGCATCGGGGCGGCGGGAAACTACAATGAGCAGTTCTTC.

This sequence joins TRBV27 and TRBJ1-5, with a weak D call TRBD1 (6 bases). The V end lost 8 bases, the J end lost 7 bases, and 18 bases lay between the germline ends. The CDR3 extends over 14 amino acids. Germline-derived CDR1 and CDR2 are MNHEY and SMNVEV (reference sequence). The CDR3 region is CASRVGQRIQPQHF. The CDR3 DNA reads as TGTGCCAGCCGTGTCGGACAGAGGATCCAGCCCCAGCATTTT.

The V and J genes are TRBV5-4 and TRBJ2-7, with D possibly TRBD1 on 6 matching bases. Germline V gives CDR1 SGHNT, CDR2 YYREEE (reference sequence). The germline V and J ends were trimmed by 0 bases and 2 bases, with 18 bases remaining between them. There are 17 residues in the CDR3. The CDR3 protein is CASSLVAIGGLTYEQYF. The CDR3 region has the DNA TGTGCCAGCAGCTTGGTGGCGATAGGGGGTTTGACCTACGAGCAGTACTTC. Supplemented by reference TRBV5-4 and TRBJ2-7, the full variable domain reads ETGVTQSPTHLIKTRGQQVTLRCSSQSGHNTVSWYQQALGQGPQFIFQYYREEENGRGNFPPRFSGLQFPNYSSELNVNALELDDSALYLCASSLVAIGGLTYEQYFGPGTRLTVT.

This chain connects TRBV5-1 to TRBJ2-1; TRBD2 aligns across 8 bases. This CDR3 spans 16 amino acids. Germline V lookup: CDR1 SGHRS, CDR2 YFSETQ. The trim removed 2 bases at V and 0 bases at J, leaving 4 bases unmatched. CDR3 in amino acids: CASSLAGGASYNEQFF. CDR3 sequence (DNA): TGCGCCAGCAGCTTAGCCGGGGGGGCCTCCTACAATGAGCAGTTCTTC.

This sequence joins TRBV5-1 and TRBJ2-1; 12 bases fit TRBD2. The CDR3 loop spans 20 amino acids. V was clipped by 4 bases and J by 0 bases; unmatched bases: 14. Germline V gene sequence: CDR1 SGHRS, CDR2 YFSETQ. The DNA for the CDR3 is TGCGCCAGCAGCGTAGGACTAGCGGGGATCTCCTCAAGCTCCTACAATGAGCAGTTCTTC. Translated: CASSVGLAGISSSSYNEQFF.

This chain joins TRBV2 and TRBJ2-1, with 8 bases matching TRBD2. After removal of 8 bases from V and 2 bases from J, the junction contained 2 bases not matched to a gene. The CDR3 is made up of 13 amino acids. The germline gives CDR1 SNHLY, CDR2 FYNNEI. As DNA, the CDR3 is TGTGCCAGCCAGACTAGCGCCTACAATGAGCAGTTCTTC. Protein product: CASQTSAYNEQFF.

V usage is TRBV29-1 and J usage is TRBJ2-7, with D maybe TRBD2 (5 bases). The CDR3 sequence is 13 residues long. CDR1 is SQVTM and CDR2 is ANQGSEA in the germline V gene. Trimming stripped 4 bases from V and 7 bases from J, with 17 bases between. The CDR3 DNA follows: TGCAGCGTTGGCGGAGCCCTGGCGGGTGAGCAGTACTTC. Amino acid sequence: CSVGGALAGEQYF.

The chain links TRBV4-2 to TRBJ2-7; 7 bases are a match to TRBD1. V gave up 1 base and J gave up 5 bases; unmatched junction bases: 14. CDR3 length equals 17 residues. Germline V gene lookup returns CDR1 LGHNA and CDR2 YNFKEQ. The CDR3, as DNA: TGTGCCAGCAGCCAAGGAATCCAGAAACAGGGGTGGCACGAGCAGTACTTC. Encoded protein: CASSQGIQKQGWHEQYF.

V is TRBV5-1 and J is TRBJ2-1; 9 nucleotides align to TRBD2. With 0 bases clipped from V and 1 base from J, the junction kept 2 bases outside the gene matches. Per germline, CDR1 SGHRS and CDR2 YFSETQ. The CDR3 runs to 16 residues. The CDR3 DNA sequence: TGCGCCAGCAGCTTGGTGGCGGGAGGGTCCTACAATGAGCAGTTCTTC. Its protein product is CASSLVAGGSYNEQFF.

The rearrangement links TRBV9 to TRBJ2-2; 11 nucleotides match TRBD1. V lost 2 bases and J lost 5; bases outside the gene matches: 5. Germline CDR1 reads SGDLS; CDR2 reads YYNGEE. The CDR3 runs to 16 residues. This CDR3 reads CASSVAGTGGTGELFF. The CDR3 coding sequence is TGTGCCAGCAGCGTGGCCGGGACAGGGGGGACCGGGGAGCTGTTTTTT.

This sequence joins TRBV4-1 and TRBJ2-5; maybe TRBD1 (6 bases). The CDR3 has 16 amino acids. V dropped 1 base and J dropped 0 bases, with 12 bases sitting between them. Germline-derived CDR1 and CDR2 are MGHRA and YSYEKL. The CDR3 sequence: CASSQVYRDDQETQYF. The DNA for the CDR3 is TGCGCCAGCAGCCAAGTTTACAGGGACGACCAAGAGACCCAGTACTTC.

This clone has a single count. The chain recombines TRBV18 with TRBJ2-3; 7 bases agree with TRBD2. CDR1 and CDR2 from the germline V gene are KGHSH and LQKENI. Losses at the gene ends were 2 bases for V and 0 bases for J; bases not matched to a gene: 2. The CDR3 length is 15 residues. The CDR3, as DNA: TGTGCCAGCTCACCAGACGGGGGGAGCACAGATACGCAGTATTTT. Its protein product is CASSPDGGSTDTQYF.

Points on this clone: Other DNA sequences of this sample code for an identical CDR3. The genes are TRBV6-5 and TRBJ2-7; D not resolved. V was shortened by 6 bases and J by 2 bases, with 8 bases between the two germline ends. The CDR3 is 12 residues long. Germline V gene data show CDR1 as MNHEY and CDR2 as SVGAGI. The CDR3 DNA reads TGTGCCAGCAGCTCTAGAGCCTACGAGCAGTACTTC. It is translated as CASSSRAYEQYF.

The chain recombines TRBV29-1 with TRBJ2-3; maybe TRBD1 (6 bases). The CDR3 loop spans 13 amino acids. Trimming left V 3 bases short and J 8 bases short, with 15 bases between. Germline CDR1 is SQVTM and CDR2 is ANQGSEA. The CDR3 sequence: CSVETQGILTQYF. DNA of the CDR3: TGCAGCGTTGAGACCCAGGGGATCCTTACGCAGTATTTT.

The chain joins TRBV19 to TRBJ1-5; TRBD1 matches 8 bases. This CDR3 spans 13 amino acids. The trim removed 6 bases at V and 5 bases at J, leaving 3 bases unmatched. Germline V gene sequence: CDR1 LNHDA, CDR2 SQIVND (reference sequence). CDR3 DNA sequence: TGTGCCAGTAGGGCAGGGGGCTATCAGCCCCAGCATTTT. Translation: CASRAGGYQPQHF.

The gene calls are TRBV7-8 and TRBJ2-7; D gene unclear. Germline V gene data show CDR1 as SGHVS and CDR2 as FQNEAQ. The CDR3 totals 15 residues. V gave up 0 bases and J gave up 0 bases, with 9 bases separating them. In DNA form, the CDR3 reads TGTGCCAGCAGCTTAGCGGCTAGGTTCTCCTACGAGCAGTACTTC. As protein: CASSLAARFSYEQYF.

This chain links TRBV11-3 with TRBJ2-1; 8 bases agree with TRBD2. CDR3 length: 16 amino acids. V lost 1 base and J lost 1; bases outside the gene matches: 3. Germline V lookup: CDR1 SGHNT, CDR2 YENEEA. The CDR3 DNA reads TGTGCCAGCAGCTTAGCGGGACTAGGGTCCTACAATGAGCAGTTCTTC. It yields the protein CASSLAGLGSYNEQFF.

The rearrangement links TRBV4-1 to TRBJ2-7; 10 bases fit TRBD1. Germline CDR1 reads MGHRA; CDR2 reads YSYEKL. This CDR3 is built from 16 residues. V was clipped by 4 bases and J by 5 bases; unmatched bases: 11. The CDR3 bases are TGCGCCAGCAGCCCAAAGTGGACAGGGGGTGGGGACGAGCAGTACTTC. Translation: CASSPKWTGGGDEQYF.

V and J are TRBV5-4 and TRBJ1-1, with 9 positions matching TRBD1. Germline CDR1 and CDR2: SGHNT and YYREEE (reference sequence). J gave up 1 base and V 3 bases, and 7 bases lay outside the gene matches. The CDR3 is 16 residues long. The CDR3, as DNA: TGTGCCAGCAGCTCCGGGACAGGGTGGGAGAACACTGAAGCTTTCTTT. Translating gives CASSSGTGWENTEAFF.